This TCR beta chain was captured by sequencing in a study of human T cells and chemical hapten exposure. In the study overall: TCR yields per sample varied, mainly owing to small pooled library volume differences.

Comments on this clonotype: Its cognate antigen is unknown.

One entry per CDR3 protein, called by TCRdb with MiXCR from the RACE reads. This table holds about 100,000 distinct CDR3 sequences, about 10% found once. Study-wide findings and caveats: Donor immune responses may differ from healthy people's, since all donors had alopecia.

Time point reported: patch test 1, 2 weeks after DPC sensitization. Specified treatment: therapeutic diphenylcyclopropenone sensitization with weekly scalp DPC. Germline CDR1 is SQVTM and CDR2 is ANQGSEA. Trimming removed 7 bases from V and 2 bases from J; junction bases left unmatched: 12. The CDR3 runs to 16 residues. The source of this sequence is a middle-aged man with alopecia areata. Some clones in this sample may be carry-over from other donors' samples. The material was whole blood, obtained in connection with sensitization to the hapten diphenylcyclopropenone (DPC). This sequence joins TRBV29-1 and TRBJ2-3; TRBD1 matches at 10 bases. In nucleotides, the CDR3 is TGCAGCGGGGGGAGGACAGGGGGATTCTCCACAGATACGCAGTATTTT. Amino acid sequence: CSGGRTGGFSTDTQYF.